This T cell receptor (beta chain) was captured by sequencing in a study of identical twins. Overall study findings and caveats: The study found weaker excess twin sharing in beta out-of-frame sequences. Out-of-frame TCR alpha sharing in monozygotic twins exceeded recombination model predictions. Researchers reported excess low generation probability among twin-shared out-of-frame alpha sequences.

Healthy Caucasian individuals made up all the donors. This clonotype was seen only a few times. Its target is unknown. Using its own MiXCR run on the 5' RACE reads, TCRdb lists one record per CDR3 protein. The top ten hold approximately 1.5% of the sample, which has over 550,000 distinct CDR3 sequences, 7.1% seen once. The germline V gene encodes CDR1 SEHNR and CDR2 FQNEAQ (reference sequence). Trimming took off 5 bases at V and 4 bases at J, with 18 bases between the two ends. The CDR3 is 16 amino acids. The same data also contributed to another study, on yellow fever vaccine responses in identical twins.

The rearrangement links TRBV7-9 to TRBJ2-1; D is tentatively TRBD1 or TRBD2 (5 bases each). The sequence derives from a woman between 18 and 29 years old in good health. The specimen sequenced was PBMCs. The CDR3 DNA reads as TGTGCCAGCAGCCCCCGGTGGGGGACGTCGTACAATGAGCAGTTCTTC. This translates into CASSPRWGTSYNEQFF.